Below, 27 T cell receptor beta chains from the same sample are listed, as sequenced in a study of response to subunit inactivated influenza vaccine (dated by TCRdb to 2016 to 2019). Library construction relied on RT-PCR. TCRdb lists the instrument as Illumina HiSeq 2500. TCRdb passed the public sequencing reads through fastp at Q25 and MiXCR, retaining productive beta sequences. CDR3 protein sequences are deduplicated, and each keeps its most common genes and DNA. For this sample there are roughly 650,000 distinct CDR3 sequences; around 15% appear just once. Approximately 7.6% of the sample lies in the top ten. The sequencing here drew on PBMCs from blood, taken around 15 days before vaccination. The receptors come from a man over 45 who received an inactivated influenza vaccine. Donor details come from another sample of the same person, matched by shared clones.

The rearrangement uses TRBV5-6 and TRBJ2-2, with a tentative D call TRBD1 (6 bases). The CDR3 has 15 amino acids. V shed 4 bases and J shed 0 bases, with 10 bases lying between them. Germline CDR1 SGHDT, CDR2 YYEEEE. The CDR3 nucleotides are TGTGCCAGCAGCCCCGGGACACCGAACACCGGGGAGCTGTTTTTT. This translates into CASSPGTPNTGELFF. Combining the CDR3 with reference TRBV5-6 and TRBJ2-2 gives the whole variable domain DAGVTQSPTHLIKTRGQQVTLRCSPKSGHDTVSWYQQALGQGPQFIFQYYEEEERQRGNFPDRFSGHQFPNYSSELNVNALLLGDSALYLCASSPGTPNTGELFFGEGSRLTVL.

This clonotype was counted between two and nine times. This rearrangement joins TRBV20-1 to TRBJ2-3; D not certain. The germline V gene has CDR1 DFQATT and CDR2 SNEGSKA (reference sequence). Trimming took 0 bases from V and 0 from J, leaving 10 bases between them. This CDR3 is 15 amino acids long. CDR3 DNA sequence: TGCAGTGCTAGAGATGGGCCATCTAGCACAGATACGCAGTATTTT. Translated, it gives CSARDGPSSTDTQYF.

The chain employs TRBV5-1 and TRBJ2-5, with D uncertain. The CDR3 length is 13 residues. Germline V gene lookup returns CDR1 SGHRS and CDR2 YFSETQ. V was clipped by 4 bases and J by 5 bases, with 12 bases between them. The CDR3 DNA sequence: TGCGCCAGCAGCCCCTCGTCCGCGGAGACCCAGTACTTC. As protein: CASSPSSAETQYF.

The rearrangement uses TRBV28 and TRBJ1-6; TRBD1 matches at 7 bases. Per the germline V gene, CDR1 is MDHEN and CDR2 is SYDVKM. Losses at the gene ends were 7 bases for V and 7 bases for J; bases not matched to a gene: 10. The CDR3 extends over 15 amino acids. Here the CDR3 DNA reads TGTGCCAGCACCCCAGGGGGGGGTAGGAATTCACCCCTCCACTTT. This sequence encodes CASTPGGGRNSPLHF.

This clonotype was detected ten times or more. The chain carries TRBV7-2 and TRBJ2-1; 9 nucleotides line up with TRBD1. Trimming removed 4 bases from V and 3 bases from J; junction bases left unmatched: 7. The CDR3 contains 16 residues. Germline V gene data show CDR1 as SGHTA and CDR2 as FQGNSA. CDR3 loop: CASSSMAGQGYNEQFF. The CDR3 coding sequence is TGTGCCAGCAGCTCCATGGCGGGACAGGGCTACAATGAGCAGTTCTTC.

The CDR3 region has the DNA TGTGCCAGCAGGCTGGACGGTGGCTCCTACGAGCAGTACTTC. Translated: CASRLDGGSYEQYF. The rearrangement joins TRBV7-2 to TRBJ2-7; D is undetermined. Trimming took 6 bases from V and 0 from J, leaving 12 bases between them. Germline V gene sequence: CDR1 SGHTA, CDR2 FQGNSA. The CDR3 runs 14 residues.

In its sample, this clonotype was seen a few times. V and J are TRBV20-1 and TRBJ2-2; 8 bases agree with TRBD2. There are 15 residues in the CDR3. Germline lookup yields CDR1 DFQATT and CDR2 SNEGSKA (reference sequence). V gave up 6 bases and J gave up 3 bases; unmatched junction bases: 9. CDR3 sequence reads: CSAPMGGGYTGELFF. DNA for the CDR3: TGCAGTGCGCCGATGGGCGGGGGGTACACCGGGGAGCTGTTTTTT.

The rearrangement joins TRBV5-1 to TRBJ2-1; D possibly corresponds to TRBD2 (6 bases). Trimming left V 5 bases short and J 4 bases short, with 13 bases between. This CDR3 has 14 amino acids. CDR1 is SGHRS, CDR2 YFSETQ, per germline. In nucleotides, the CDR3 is TGCGCCAGCAGACCCACGGGGGAGTACAATGAGCAGTTCTTC. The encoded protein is CASRPTGEYNEQFF.

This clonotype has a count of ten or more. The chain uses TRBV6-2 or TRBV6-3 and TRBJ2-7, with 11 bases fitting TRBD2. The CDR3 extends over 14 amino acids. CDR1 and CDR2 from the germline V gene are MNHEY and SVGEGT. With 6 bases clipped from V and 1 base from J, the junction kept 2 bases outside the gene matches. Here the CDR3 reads CASRRLAGSYEQYF. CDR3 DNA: TGTGCCAGCAGACGACTAGCGGGGTCCTACGAGCAGTACTTC.

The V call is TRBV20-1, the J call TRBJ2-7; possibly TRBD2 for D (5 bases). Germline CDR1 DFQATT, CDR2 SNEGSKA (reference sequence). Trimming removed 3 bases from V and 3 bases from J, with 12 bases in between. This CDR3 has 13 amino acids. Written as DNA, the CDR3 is TGCAGTGCTAGCCTGACTAAATTCTACGAGCAGTACTTC. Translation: CSASLTKFYEQYF.

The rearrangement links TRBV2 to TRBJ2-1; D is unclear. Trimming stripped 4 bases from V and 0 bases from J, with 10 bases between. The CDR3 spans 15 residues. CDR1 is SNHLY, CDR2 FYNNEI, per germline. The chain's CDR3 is CASSAAVSSYNEQFF. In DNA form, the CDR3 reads TGTGCCAGCAGTGCGGCGGTTAGCTCCTACAATGAGCAGTTCTTC.

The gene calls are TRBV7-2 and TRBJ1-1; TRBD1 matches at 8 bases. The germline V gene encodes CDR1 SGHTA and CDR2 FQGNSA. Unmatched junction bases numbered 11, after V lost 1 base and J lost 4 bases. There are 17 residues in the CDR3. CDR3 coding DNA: TGTGCCAGCAGCTTAGTGTTGCAGGGGGCTTCGGGCACTGAAGCTTTCTTT. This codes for CASSLVLQGASGTEAFF.

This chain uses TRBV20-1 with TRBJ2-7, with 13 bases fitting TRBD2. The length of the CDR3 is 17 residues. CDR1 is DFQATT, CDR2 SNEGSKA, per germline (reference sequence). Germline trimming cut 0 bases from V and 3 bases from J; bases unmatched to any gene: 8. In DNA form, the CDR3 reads TGCAGTGCTAGAGATACGATGACTAGCGGGGGGTTCTACGAGCAGTACTTC. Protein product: CSARDTMTSGGFYEQYF.

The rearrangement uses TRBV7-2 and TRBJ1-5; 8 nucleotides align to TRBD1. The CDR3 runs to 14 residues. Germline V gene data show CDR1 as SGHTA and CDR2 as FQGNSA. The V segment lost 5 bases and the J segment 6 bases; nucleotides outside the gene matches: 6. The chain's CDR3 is CASSPDRGGQPQHF. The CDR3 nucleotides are TGTGCCAGCAGCCCAGACAGGGGAGGTCAGCCCCAGCATTTT.

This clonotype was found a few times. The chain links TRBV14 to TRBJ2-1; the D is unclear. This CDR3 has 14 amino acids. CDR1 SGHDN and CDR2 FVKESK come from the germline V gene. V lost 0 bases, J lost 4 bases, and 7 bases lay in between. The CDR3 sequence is CASSQDIVYNEQFF. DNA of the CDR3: TGTGCCAGCAGCCAAGATATCGTGTACAATGAGCAGTTCTTC.

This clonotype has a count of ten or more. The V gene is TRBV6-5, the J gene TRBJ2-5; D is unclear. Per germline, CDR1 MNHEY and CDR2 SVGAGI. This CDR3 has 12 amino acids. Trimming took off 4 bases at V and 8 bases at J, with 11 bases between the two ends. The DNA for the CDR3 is TGTGCCAGCAGTTCCCCCCAGCGAACCCAGTACTTC. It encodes CASSSPQRTQYF.

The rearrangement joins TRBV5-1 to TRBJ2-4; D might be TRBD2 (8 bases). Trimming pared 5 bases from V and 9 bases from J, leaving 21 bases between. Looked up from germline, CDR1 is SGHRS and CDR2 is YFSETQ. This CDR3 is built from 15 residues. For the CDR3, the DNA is TGCGCCAGCAGTCTCGACGGACAGGCGGGAGGCATTCAGTACTTC. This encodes CASSLDGQAGGIQYF.

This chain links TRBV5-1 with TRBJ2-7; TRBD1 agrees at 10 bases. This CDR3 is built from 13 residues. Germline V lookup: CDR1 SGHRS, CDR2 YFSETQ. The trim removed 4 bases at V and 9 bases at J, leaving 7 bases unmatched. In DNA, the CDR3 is TGCGCCAGCAGCGACGGGACAGGGGTAGGGCAGTACTTC. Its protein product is CASSDGTGVGQYF.

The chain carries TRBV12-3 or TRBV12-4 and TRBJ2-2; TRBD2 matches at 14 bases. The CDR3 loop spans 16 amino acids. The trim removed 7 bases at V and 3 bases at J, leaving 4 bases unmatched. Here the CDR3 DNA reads TGTGCCAGCACCAAGACTAGCGGGGGGGACACCGGGGAGCTGTTTTTT. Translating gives CASTKTSGGDTGELFF.

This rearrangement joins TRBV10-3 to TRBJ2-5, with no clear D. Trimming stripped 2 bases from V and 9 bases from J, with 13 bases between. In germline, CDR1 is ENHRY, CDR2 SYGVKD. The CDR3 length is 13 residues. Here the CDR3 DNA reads TGTGCCATCAGTGAGCTCAGTAGTTCACCCCAGTACTTC. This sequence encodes CAISELSSSPQYF.

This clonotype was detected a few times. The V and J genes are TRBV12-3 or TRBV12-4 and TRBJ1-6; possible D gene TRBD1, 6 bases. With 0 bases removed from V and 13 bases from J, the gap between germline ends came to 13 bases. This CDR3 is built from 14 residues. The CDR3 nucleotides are TGTGCCAGCAGTTTAGCTTCCGGGGGCGCCCCCCTCCACTTT. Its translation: CASSLASGGAPLHF.

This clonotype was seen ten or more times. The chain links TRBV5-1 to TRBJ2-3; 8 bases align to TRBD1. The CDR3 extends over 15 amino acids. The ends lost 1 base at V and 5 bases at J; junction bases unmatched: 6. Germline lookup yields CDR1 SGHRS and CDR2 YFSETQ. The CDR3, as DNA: TGCGCCAGCAGCTTGACAGGGGGTCGTGAAGATACGCAGTATTTT. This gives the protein CASSLTGGREDTQYF.

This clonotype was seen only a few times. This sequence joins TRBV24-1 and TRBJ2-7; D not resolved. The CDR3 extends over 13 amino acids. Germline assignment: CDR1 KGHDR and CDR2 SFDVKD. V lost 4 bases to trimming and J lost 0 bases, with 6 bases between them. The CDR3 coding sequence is TGTGCCACCAGTGACCTGAGCTCCTACGAGCAGTACTTC. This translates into CATSDLSSYEQYF.

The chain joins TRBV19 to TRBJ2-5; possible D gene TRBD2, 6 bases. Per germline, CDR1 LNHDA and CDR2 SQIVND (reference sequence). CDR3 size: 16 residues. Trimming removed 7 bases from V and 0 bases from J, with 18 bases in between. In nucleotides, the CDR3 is TGTGCCAGTAAGAGGGACTCCTTTTGGAACCAAGAGACCCAGTACTTC. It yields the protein CASKRDSFWNQETQYF.

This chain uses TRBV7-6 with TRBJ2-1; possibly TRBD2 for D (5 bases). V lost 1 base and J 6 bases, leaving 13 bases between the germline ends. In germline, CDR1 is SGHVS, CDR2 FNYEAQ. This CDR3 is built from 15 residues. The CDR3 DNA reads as TGTGCCAGCAGCTTAGAGTCCGGACTGTCCAATGAGCAGTTCTTC. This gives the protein CASSLESGLSNEQFF. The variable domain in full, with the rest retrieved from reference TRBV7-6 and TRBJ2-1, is GAGVSQSPRYKVTKRGQDVALRCDPISGHVSLYWYRQALGQGPEFLTYFNYEAQQDKSGLPNDRFSAERPEGSISTLTIQRTEQRDSAMYRCASSLESGLSNEQFFGPGTRLTVL.

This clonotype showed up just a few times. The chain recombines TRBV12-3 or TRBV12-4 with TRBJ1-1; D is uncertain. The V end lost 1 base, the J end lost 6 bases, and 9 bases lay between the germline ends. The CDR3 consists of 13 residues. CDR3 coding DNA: TGTGCCAGCAGTTTAGGAGCTAGCGCTGAAGCTTTCTTT. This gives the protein CASSLGASAEAFF.

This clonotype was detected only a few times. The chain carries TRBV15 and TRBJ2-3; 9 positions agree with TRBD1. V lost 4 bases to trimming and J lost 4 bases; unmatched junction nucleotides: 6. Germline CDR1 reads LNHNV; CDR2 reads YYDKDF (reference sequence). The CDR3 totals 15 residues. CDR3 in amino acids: CATSKRDRAPDTQYF. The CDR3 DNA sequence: TGTGCCACCAGCAAGAGGGACAGGGCGCCAGATACGCAGTATTTT.